This TCR beta chain was captured in a study of cytomegalovirus exposure and HLA in healthy donors (dated by TCRdb to about 2017). Study-level background: An earlier analysis of approximately 550 of the donors reported roughly 270 Gb of sequence data and about 100 million unique TCR beta sequences from 190 million or so T cells. Of the roughly 400 genotyped donors, approximately 83% fell in the genetic ancestry cluster associated with self-reported Caucasian donors. In an earlier analysis of roughly 540 of the donors, high-throughput TCR beta sequencing was used to judge whether each TCR beta V gene segment behaved as functional or pseudogenic. Typing coverage varied by locus: roughly 620-630 donors for A, B, C, DRB1 and DQB1; 500 to 550 for DQA1; more than 600 for DPA1; about 450 for DPB1. Among a few hundred genotyped donors of the cohort, an average of 235,054 unique TCR beta nucleotide sequences were sequenced per donor, around 18% of them non-productive. The study aimed to test whether cataloging public T cell receptors could reveal signatures of past pathogen exposure. In a later genetic analysis, genome-wide SNP genotypes for about 55% of the roughly 700 donors were used, and that subset was treated as a discovery cohort. An early release that covered about 600 HLA-typed donors contained approximately 300 gigabases of sequencing data and 85 million to 100 million unique TCR sequences. The study profiled the T cell repertoires of about 640 subjects by immunosequencing and related them to cytomegalovirus serostatus. HLA typing included class I and class II loci at four-digit resolution. A handful of DR-DQ haplotypes were handled as single units for association and clustering because linkage in the cohort was strong. Every repertoire in the discovery cohort had been generated on one and the same sequencing platform. The study combined high-throughput TCR immunosequencing, statistical association of individual TCRs with disease status, and machine learning to predict cytomegalovirus infection status. Donor age, sex, ethnicity and CMV serostatus were collected together with the repertoire data. Rather than using new phenotypic data, the later analysis identified candidate immune exposures from TCR beta sequences and from how often those sequences occurred across donors. In addition to the first cohort of approximately 670 subjects, a separate validation cohort of 130 or so different subjects was used. To study patterns of TCR occurrence, a later analysis re-analyzed previously published TCR beta repertoires from 700 or so donors and added high-resolution HLA genotyping.

Details on this clone: Its antigen remains unidentified. Per-base qualities were not stored, and no clone one base away is much larger.

In total, about 650 healthy bone marrow donors made up the cohort. At the time of sampling, all cohort members were nominally healthy, though unrecorded immune exposures were likely present. The donor tested CMV seronegative, placing the donor among the 350 or so seronegative members of the cohort. A peripheral blood sample was provided by each donor, and peripheral blood mononuclear cells were used for TCR beta sequencing. The Qiagen DNeasy Blood Extraction Kit was used to extract genomic DNA from the blood cell samples. What the research found in general, with its limitations: In a later analysis, 16,951 TCR beta sequences were associated with specific HLA alleles at a false discovery rate of 0.05. CMV serostatus was the only immune exposure information available for the cohort. A further reported finding was that TCR beta sequences accurately predicted the HLA-A and HLA-B alleles for most subjects in the first cohort. Because some donors lacked HLA typing at each locus, the association tests relied only on the typed subset. It was suggested by the authors that the approach could potentially be generalized to other disease states and immunological phenotypes. The earlier analysis of approximately 540 of the donors excluded roughly 17 rarely observed V segments, including chromosome 9 orphons, because counts were too low. Correlated functional status among segregating V segments might be attributable to linkage disequilibrium, but an unknown experimental factor could not be ruled out. This cohort had only TCR beta chains sequenced, and the lack of alpha or paired-chain data limited which features could be detected. According to a later analysis, parvovirus B19, influenza, CMV and Epstein-Barr virus appeared linked to several top co-occurrence clusters. An association between a missense DCLRE1C variant and V-gene and J-gene trimming of TCR beta chains was found in a later genetic analysis and replicated in an independent cohort. In vitro tests confirmed that a few of the cytomegalovirus-associated TCR beta chains recognize cytomegalovirus antigens. Broadly in line with IMGT annotations, most TCR beta V segments showed up in productive rearrangements about 87% or about 30% of the time in an earlier analysis of approximately 640 of the donors. A cluster of highly shared sequence variants was judged likely to be a technical artifact of the sequencing pipeline. According to a later genetic analysis, donors in an Asian-associated ancestry cluster had fewer N-insertions in productive TCRs than the approximately 610-donor mean. A total of 150 or so TCR beta chains were listed by the study as associated with cytomegalovirus. In a later analysis, TCR association rates were found to vary across HLA loci, with the most associated TCRs seen for DRB1 alleles and the fewest for HLA-C alleles. When HLA alleles, especially DR and DQ, strongly co-occurred, attributing TCR associations to individual alleles was difficult. Across donors, most TCR sequences were observed very rarely, whereas some public TCRs were present in many individuals. A later analysis found that most CMV-associated TCR beta chains appeared HLA-restricted, with HLA associations seemingly driven largely by CMV exposure. In both the original and validation cohorts, the classifier was reported to diagnose cytomegalovirus status with high specificity and sensitivity. Roughly uniform sequencing depth across donors was assumed in presence/absence analyses, although this assumption may not hold. In a later analysis, HLA-associated TCR beta chains were found to be more clonally expanded and to have lower generation probabilities than equally common non-associated chains. Some IMGT-functional V segments, including TRBV6-2 and TRBV6-3, could not be distinguished by the 87-base-pair reads and were therefore excluded.

Library preparation employed the immunoSEQ multiplex PCR assay. For the multiplex PCR, a mixture combining 60 forward primers for TCR Vbeta segments and 13 reverse primers for TCR Jbeta segments was used. A multiplex PCR assay on genomic DNA amplified the CDR3 region of rearranged TCR beta genes. The amplified TCR beta libraries were sequenced on the Illumina HiSeq System as 87-base-pair reads. The paper's data handling went like this. A later analysis counted 65 million to 90 million unique TCR beta chains across the roughly 700 repertoires, and 10 million to 12 million of these chains were shared by at least two donors. Raw reads were error-corrected and collapsed into unique sequences by a nearest-neighbor algorithm in which closely related sequences were merged to remove PCR and sequencing errors. To assign V, D and J gene segments, CDR3 sequences were aligned to IMGT reference sequences. For a sequence to be retained, a match of at least six nucleotides was required to both a V gene segment and a J gene segment. A rearrangement counted as productive if the CDR3 had no stop codons and remained in frame with V and J, and every other rearrangement counted as non-productive. Following IMGT convention, CDR3 was defined as the stretch from the second conserved V-encoded cysteine up to the conserved J-encoded phenylalanine. The earlier analysis of about 640 of the donors excluded any sequence lacking an unambiguous match to a single V gene segment. In an earlier analysis of almost 600 of the donors, a V segment was called functional when productive rearrangements were above 56.7%, and segregating when the standard deviation between donors exceeded 5%. A statistical classification framework was developed to diagnose cytomegalovirus status using the catalog of TCR beta chain sequences. In a later analysis, V and J genes were assigned by comparing TCR nucleotide sequences against IMGT/GENE-DB human TR gene sequences. The TCRdist pipeline was used in a later analysis to assign CDR3 sequences and most-parsimonious VDJ recombination scenarios. In a later analysis, every TCR beta chain was defined by the combination of its CDR3 amino acid sequence and its V-gene family, and reads without a unique V-gene family were dropped. As a way to deal with suspected cross-contamination and a sequencing artifact, a later analysis dropped hundreds of nucleotide sequences that were highly shared and had low generation probability. In a later analysis, a clonal expansion index was calculated for each public chain from normalized within-repertoire ranks of inferred template counts. Generation probabilities in a later analysis came from a VDJ recombination model fitted to out-of-frame rearrangements, and those results were checked against IGoR. A later analysis scored TCR-TCR, TCR-HLA and TCR-CMV co-occurrence with hypergeometric tests, applying a repertoire-size bias correction to TCR pairs. A later analysis estimated false discovery rates by permuting HLA or CMV assignments 20 times. In a later analysis, co-occurring TCRs were grouped using DBSCAN, and TCRdist sequence similarity was added for clustering within HLA-allele-positive subsets. For co-occurrence clustering, repertoires with fewer than 30,000 or more than 120,000 public chains were excluded, along with a handful of repertoires with anomalous nucleotide sharing. TCRdb obtained this table from immuneACCESS and retained in-frame rearrangements with V and J assigned. These tables miss some clones; where compared with another copy, unresolved V genes account for less than half of the shortfall, and the remainder is unexplained. V, J and clone size derive from that table, while D and trimming were established from the DNA sequence. This sample is represented by 210,000 or so clones; roughly 81% of them were singletons. Around 0.22% of the sample comes from the top ten.

The V end loses 5 bases and the J end loses 7 bases, and a stretch of 18 bases separates them. From a lookup of the germline V gene (reference sequence), CDR1 and CDR2 are SEHNR and FQNEAQ. Measured from the cysteine to the phenylalanine, the CDR3 is 16 residues long. The read is trimmed to its CDR3 DNA, 48 bases read in frame from base 1. This TCR was sampled from a girl aged 2-15 years in good health and CMV-seronegative. In this chain, TRBV7-9 is recombined with TRBJ1-6; tentative D gene TRBD1, with 5 bases matching. Sequenced material: PBMCs. The CDR3 region has the sequence CASSQEATRANSPLHF. The bases read TGTGCCAGCAGCCAAGAGGCAACCAGGGCGAATTCACCCCTCCACTTT.